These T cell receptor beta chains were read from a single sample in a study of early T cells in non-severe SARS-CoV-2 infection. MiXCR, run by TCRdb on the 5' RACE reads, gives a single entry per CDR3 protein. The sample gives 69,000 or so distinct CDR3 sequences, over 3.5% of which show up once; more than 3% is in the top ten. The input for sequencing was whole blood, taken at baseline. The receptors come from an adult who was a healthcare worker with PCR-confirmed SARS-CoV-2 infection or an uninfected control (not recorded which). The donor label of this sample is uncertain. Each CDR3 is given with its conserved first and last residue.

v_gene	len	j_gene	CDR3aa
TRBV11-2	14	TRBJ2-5	CASSLLSRKETQYF
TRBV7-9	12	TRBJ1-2	CASSSNAYGYTF
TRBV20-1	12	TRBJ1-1	CSARDRGVGAFF
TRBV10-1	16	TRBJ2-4	CASSEDPGGPKNIQYF
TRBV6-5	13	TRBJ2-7	CASSTRTAYEQYF
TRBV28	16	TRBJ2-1	CASTPRGSFPYNEQFF
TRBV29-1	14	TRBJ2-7	CSVVRDRDVGEQYF
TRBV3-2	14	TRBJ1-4	CASSQRASNEKLFF
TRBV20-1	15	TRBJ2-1	CSARDADRDWSEQFF
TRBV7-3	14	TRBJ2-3	CASSSGRPTDTQYF
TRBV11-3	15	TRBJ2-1	CASSLGSGVGNEQFF
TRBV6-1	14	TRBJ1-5	CASRRGSLVQPQHF
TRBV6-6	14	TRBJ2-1	CASSYSRDYYEQFF
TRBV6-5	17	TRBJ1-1	CASTRRQTARQNTEAFF
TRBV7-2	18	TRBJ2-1	CASSLGYLGFSSYNEQFF
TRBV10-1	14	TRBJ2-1	CASSEDLAGNEQFF
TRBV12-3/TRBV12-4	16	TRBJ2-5	CASTTRLADKQETQYF
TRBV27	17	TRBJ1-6	CASGGPGGALYNSPLHF
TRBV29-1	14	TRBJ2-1	CSAVRGGFYNEQFF
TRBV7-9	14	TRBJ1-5	CASSQGQGNQPQHF
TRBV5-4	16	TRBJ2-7	CASSPWTGVGSYEQYF
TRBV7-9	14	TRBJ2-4	CASSLPGVKNIQYF
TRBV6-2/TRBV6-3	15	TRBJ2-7	CASSARTGWGYEQYF
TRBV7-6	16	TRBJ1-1	CASSLTWGAGNTEAFF
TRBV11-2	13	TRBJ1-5	CASSLGVNQPQHF
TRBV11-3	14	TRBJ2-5	CASSPRTSGETQYF
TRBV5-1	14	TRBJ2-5	CASSWGQFQETQYF
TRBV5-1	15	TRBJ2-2	CASSLAAANTGELFF
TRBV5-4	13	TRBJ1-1	CASSKGGSPEAFF
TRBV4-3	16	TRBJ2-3	CASSPRPLAGPDTQYF
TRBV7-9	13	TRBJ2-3	CASRRQGSDTQYF